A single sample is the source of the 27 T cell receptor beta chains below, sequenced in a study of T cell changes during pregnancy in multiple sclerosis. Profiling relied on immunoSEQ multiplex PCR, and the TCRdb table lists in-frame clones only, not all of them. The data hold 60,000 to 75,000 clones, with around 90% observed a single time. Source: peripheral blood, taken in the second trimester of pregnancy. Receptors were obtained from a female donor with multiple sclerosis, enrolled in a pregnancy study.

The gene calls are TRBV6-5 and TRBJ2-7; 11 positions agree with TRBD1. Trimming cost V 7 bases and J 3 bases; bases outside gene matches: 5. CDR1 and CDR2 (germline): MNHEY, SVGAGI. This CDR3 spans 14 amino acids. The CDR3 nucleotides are TGTGCCAGCAAAGGACAGGGGGCTCTCTACGAGCAGTACTTC. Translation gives CASKGQGALYEQYF.

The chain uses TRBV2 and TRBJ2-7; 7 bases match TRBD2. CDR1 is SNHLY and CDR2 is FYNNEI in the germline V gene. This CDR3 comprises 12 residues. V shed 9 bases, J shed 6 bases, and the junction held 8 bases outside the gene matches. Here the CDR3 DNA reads TGTGCCAGTTCAAGGGAGGGCCGCGAGCAGTACTTC. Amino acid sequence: CASSREGREQYF. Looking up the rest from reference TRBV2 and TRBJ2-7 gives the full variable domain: EPEVTQTPSHQVTQMGQEVILRCVPISNHLYFYWYRQILGQKVEFLVSFYNNEISEKSEIFDDQFSVERPDGSNFTLKIRSTKLEDSAMYFCASSREGREQYFGPGTRLTVT.

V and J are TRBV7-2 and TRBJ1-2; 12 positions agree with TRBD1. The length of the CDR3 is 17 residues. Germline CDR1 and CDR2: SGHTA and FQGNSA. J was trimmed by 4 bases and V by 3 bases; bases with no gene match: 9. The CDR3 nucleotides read TGTGCCAGCAGCTTTACCGGGACAGGGGGCATTGGCTATGGCTACACCTTC. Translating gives CASSFTGTGGIGYGYTF.

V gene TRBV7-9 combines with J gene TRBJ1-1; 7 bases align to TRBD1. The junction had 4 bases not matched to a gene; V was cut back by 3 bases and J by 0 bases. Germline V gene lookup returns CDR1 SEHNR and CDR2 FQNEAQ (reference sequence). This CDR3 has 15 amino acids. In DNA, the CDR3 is TGTGCCAGCAGCTTTTGGACAGGCCTGAACACTGAAGCTTTCTTT. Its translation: CASSFWTGLNTEAFF.

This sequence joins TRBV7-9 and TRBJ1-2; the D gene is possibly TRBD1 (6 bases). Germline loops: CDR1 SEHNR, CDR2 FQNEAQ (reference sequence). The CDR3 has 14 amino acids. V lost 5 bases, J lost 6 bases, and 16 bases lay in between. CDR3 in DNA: TGTGCCAGCAGCCCTCAAACAGGGCAGGATGGCTACACCTTC. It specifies CASSPQTGQDGYTF. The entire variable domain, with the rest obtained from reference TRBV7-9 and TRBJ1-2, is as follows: DTGVSQNPRHKITKRGQNVTFRCDPISEHNRLYWYRQTLGQGPEFLTYFQNEAQLEKSRLLSDRFSAERPKGSFSTLEIQRTEQGDSAMYLCASSPQTGQDGYTFGSGTRLTVV.

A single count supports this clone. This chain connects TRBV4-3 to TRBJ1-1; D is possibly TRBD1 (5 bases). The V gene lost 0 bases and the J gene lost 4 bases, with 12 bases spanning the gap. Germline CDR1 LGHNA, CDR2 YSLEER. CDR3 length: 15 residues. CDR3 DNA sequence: TGCGCCAGCAGCCAAGACAGGGCCCACCTCACTGAAGCTTTCTTT. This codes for CASSQDRAHLTEAFF.

The DNA of the CDR3 is TGCGCCAGCAGCCAAAATTTCGCGGGAGGCCTCGGGTACGAGCAGTACTTC. It is translated as CASSQNFAGGLGYEQYF. This sequence joins TRBV4-1 and TRBJ2-7; 8 bases agree with TRBD2. From germline, CDR1 is MGHRA and CDR2 YSYEKL. The CDR3 is 17 residues long. With V trimmed by 2 bases and J by 4 bases, 13 bases remained unmatched.

CDR3 sequence (DNA): TGTGCCACTAATCCCGGGACAGGGGCCTCTGGGGCCAACGTCCTGACTTTC. It yields the protein CATNPGTGASGANVLTF. The V call is TRBV19, the J call TRBJ2-6; 10 bases line up with TRBD1. Germline CDR1 is LNHDA and CDR2 is SQIVND (reference sequence). This CDR3 contains 17 residues. V dropped 10 bases and J dropped 0; count of bases not matched to a gene: 9.

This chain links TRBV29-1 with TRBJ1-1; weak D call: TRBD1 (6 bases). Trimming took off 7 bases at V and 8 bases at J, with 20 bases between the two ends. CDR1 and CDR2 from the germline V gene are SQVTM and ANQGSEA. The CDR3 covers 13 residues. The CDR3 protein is CSAEKRQVPEAFF. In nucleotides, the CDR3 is TGCAGCGCCGAAAAAAGACAGGTCCCCGAAGCTTTCTTT.

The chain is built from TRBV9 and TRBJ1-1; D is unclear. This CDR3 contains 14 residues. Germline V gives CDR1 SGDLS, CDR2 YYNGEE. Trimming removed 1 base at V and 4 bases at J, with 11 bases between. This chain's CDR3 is CASSVTGVGTEAFF. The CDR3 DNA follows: TGTGCCAGCAGCGTAACGGGAGTGGGCACTGAAGCTTTCTTT.

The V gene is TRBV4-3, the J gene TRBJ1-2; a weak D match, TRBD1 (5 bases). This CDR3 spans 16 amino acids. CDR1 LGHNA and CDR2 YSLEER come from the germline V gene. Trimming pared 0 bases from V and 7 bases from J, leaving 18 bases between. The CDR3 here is CASSQDLDLLGVGYTF. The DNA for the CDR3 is TGCGCCAGCAGCCAAGATCTCGACCTTTTAGGGGTTGGCTACACCTTC.

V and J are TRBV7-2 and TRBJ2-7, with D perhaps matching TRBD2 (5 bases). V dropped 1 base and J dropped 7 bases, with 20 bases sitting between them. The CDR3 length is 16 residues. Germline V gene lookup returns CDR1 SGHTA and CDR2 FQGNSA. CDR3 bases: TGTGCCAGCAGCTTAGGTGGTAGCGACCTTTTTAAAGAGCAGTACTTC. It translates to CASSLGGSDLFKEQYF.

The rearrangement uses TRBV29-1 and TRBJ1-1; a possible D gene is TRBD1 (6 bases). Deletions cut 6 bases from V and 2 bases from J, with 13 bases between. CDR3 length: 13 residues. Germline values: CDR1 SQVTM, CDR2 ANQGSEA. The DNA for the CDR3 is TGCAGCGTGACCGGACAGCGAAACACTGAAGCTTTCTTT. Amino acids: CSVTGQRNTEAFF.

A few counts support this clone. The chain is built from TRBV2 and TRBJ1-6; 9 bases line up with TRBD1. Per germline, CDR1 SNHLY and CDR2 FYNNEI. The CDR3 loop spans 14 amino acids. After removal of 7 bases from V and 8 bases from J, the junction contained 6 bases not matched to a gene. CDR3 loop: CASTQGQGHSPLHF. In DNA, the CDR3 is TGTGCCAGCACCCAGGGACAGGGTCATTCACCCCTCCACTTT.

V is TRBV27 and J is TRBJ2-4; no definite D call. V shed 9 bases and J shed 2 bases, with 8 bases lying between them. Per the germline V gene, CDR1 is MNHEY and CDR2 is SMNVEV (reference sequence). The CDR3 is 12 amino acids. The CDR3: CARARSKNIQYF. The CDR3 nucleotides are TGTGCCAGAGCGAGATCCAAAAACATTCAGTACTTC.

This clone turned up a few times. In nucleotides, the CDR3 is TGTGCCAGCAGTGAAAACCCGGGACAGGGGGTCGACGAGCAGTACTTC. Amino acid sequence: CASSENPGQGVDEQYF. The chain couples TRBV6-1 to TRBJ2-7; 11 bases line up with TRBD1. The CDR3 totals 16 residues. CDR1 and CDR2 from the germline V gene are MNHNS and SASEGT. With V trimmed by 2 bases and J by 5 bases, 8 bases remained unmatched.

CDR3 loop: CASSYVSGQGLYEQYF. For the CDR3, the DNA is TGTGCCAGCAGTTACGTATCGGGACAGGGCCTGTACGAGCAGTACTTC. V usage is TRBV6-5 and J usage is TRBJ2-7; TRBD1 matches 9 bases. V was clipped by 2 bases and J by 4 bases; unmatched bases: 9. There are 16 residues in the CDR3. CDR1 is MNHEY and CDR2 is SVGAGI in the germline V gene.

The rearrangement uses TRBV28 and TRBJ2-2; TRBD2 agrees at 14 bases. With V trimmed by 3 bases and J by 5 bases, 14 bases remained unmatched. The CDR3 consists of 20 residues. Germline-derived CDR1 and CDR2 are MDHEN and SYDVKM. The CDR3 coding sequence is TGTGCCAGCAGTTTCCCGTCCTTGACTAGCGGGAGGGAGATAACCGGGGAGCTGTTTTTT. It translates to CASSFPSLTSGREITGELFF.

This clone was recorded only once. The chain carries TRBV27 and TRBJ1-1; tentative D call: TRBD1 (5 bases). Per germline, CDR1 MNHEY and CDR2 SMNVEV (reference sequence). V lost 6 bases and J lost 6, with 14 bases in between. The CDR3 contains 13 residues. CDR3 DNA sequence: TGTGCCAGCAGCCCAGGGTCGTTCGCTGAAGCTTTCTTT. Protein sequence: CASSPGSFAEAFF.

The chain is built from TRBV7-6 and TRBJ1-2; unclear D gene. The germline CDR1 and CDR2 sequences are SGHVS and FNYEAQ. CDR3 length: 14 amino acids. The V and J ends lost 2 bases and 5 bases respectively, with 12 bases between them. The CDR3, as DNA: TGTGCCAGCAGCTTACTTGGGCAGTCTTATGGCTACACCTTC. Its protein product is CASSLLGQSYGYTF.

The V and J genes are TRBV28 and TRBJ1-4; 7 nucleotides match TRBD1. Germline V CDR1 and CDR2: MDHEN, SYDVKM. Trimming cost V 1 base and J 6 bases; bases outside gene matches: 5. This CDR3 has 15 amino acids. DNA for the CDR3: TGTGCCAGCAGTTTATCCCAGGGGGGTTATGAAAAACTGTTTTTT. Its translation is CASSLSQGGYEKLFF.

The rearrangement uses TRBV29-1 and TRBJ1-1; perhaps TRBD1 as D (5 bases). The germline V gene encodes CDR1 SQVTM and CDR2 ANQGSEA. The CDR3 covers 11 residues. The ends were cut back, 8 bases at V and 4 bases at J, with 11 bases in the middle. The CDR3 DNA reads TGCAGCTTAAGAAGGGGCACTGAAGCTTTCTTT. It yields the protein CSLRRGTEAFF.

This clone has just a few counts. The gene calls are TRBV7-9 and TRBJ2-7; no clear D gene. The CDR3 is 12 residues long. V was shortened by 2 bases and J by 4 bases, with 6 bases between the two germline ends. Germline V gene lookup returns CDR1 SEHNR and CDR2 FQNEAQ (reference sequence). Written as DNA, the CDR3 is TGTGCCAGCAGCTTACAGGCTTACGAGCAGTACTTC. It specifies CASSLQAYEQYF.

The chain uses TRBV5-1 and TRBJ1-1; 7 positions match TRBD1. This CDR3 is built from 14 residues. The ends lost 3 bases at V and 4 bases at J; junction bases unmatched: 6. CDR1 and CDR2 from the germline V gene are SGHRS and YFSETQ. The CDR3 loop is CASSSTGLTTEAFF. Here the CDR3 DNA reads TGCGCCAGCAGCTCGACAGGGTTAACCACTGAAGCTTTCTTT.

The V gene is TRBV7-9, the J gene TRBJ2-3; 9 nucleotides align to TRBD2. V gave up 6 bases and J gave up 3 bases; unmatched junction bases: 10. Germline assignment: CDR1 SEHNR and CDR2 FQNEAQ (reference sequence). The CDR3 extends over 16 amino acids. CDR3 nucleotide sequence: TGTGCCAGCAGGCTCGGGACTAGCTGGGTTACAGATACGCAGTATTTT. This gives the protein CASRLGTSWVTDTQYF.

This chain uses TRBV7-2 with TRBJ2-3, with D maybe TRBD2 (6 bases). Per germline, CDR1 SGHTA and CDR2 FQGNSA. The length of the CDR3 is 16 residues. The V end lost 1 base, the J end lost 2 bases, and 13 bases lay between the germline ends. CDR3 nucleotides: TGTGCCAGCAGCTTAGAGGCGGGAAGGGCCACAGATACGCAGTATTTT. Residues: CASSLEAGRATDTQYF.

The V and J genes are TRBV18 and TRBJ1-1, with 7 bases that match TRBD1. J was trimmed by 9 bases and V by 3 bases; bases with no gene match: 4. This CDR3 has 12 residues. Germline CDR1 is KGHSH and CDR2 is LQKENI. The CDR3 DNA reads TGTGCCAGCTCACCCTCGACAGGGAAAGCTTTCTTT. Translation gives CASSPSTGKAFF.